Here is one TCR beta chain with its context. The data are from a study of shared T cell receptors in the human thymus. Clones were sequenced by immunoSEQ multiplex PCR, and TCRdb holds only the in-frame ones, with some missing. The table includes over 650,000 clones, around 87% detected once. Germline CDR1 is SEHNR and CDR2 is FQNEAQ (reference sequence). V was shortened by 1 base and J by 5 bases, with 11 bases between the two germline ends. CDR3 length: 15 amino acids. Separately, the same data were catalogued under a study of human thymus T cells. That source adds: Among the donors, all were healthy Finnish infants having corrective surgery for congenital heart defects. Thymic material originated from resections removed in the course of corrective heart surgery. Thymic and blood repertoires seemed to show skewed V and J gene use. As related research reported, thymic repertoires overlapped highly among unrelated individuals.

The V gene is TRBV7-9, the J gene TRBJ1-4; TRBD1 might be the D (6 bases). This TCR came from a boy in the first two years of life with a congenital heart defect. Material: thymocytes. The chain's CDR3 is CASSLDTGINEKLFF. DNA of the CDR3: TGTGCCAGCAGCTTAGATACAGGGATAAATGAAAAACTGTTTTTT. Filled out from reference TRBV7-9 and TRBJ1-4, the complete variable domain reads DTGVSQNPRHKITKRGQNVTFRCDPISEHNRLYWYRQTLGQGPEFLTYFQNEAQLEKSRLLSDRFSAERPKGSFSTLEIQRTEQGDSAMYLCASSLDTGINEKLFFGSGTQLSVL.